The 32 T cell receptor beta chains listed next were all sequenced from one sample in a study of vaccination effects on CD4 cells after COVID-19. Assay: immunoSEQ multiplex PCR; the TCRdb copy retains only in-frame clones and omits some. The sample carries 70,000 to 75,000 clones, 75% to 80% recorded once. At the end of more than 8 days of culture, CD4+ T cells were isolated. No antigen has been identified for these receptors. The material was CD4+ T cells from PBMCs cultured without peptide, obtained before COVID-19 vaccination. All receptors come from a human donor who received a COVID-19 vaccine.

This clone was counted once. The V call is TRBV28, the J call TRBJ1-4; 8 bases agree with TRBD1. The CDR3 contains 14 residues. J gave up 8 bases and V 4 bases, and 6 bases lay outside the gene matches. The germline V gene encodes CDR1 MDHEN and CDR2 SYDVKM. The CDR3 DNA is TGTGCCAGCAGTTCTGGACAGGGCAGGGAAAAACTGTTTTTT. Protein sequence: CASSSGQGREKLFF.

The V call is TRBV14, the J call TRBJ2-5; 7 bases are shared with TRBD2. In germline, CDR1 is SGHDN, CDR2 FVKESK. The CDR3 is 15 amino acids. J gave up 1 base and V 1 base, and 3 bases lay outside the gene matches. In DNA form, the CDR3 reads TGTGCCAGCAGCCAAGTGTGGGGGGGCCAAGAGACCCAGTACTTC. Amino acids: CASSQVWGGQETQYF.

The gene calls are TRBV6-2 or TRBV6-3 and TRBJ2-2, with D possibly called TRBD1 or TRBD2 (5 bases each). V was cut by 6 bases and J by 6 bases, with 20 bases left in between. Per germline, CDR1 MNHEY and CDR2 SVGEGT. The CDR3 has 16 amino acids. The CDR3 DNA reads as TGTGCCAGCAGCCAGTTCGGGACCATCCCAGCCGGGGAGCTGTTTTTT. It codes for CASSQFGTIPAGELFF.

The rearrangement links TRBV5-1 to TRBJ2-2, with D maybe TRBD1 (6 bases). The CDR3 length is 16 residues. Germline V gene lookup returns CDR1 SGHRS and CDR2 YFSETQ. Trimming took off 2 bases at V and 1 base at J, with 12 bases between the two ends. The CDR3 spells CASSFSSQGNTGELFF. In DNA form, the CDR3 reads TGCGCCAGCAGCTTCAGTTCACAGGGGAACACCGGGGAGCTGTTTTTT. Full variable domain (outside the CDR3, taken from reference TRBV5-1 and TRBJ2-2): KAGVTQTPRYLIKTRGQQVTLSCSPISGHRSVSWYQQTPGQGLQFLFEYFSETQRNKGNFPGRFSGRQFSNSRSEMNVSTLELGDSALYLCASSFSSQGNTGELFFGEGSRLTVL.

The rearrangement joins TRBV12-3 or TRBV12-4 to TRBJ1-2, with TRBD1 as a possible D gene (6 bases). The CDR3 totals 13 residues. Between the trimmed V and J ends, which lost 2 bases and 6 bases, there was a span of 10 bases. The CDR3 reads CASSLQGNHGYTF. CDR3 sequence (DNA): TGTGCCAGCAGTTTACAGGGGAACCATGGCTACACCTTC.

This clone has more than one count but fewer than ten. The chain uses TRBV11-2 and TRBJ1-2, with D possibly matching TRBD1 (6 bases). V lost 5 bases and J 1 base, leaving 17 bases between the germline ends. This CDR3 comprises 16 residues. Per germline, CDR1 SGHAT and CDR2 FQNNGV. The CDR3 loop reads CASSHPGGPFNYGYTF. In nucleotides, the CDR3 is TGTGCCAGCAGCCACCCTGGGGGCCCGTTTAACTATGGCTACACCTTC.

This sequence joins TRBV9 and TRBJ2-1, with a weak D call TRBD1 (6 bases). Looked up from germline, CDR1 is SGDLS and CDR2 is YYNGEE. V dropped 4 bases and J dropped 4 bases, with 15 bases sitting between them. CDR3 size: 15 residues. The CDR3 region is CASSPPGTQYNEQFF. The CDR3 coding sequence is TGTGCCAGCAGCCCACCCGGGACACAATACAATGAGCAGTTCTTC.

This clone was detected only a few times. Written as DNA, the CDR3 is TGTGCCAGTAGGAGGGGGGGCAGGACAGATACGCAGTATTTT. It translates to CASRRGGRTDTQYF. The chain employs TRBV19 and TRBJ2-3; D may be TRBD2 (7 bases). The CDR3 length is 14 residues. The V gene's germline CDR1 is LNHDA and CDR2 SQIVND (reference sequence). The ends were cut back, 6 bases at V and 3 bases at J, with 13 bases in the middle.

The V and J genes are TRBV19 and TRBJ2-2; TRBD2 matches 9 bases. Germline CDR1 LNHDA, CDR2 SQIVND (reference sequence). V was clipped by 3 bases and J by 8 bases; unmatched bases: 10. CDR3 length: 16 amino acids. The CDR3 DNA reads TGTGCCAGTAGTATGAAAGCGGGGGGCCTTCGTGGGGAGCTGTTTTTT. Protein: CASSMKAGGLRGELFF.

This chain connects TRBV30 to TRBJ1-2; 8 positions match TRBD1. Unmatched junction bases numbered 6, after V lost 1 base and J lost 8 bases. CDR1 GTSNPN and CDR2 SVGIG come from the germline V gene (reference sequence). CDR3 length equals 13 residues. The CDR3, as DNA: TGTGCCTGGAGTGAACGGACAGGGACCGGCTACACCTTC. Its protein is CAWSERTGTGYTF. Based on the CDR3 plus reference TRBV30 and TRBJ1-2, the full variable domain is SQTIHQWPATLVQPVGSPLSLECTVEGTSNPNLYWYRQAAGRGLQLLFYSVGIGQISSEVPQNLSASRPQDRQFILSSKKLLLSDSGFYLCAWSERTGTGYTFGSGTRLTVV.

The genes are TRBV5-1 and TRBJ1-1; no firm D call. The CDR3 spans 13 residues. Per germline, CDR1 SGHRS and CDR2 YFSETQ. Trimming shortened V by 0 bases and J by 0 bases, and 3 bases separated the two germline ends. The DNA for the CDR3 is TGCGCCAGCAGCTTGGAGGTGAACACTGAAGCTTTCTTT. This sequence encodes CASSLEVNTEAFF.

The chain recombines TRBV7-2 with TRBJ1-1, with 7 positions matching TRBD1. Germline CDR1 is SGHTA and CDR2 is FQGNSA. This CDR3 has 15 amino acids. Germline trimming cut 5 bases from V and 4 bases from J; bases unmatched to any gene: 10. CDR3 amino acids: CASSPRQGGGTEAFF. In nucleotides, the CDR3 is TGTGCCAGCAGCCCCCGACAGGGAGGGGGCACTGAAGCTTTCTTT.

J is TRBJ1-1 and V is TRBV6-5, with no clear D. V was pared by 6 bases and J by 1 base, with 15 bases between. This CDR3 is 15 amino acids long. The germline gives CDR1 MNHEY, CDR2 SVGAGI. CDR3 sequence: CASSRISGANTEAFF. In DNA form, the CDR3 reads TGTGCCAGCAGCCGTATATCAGGAGCGAACACTGAAGCTTTCTTT.

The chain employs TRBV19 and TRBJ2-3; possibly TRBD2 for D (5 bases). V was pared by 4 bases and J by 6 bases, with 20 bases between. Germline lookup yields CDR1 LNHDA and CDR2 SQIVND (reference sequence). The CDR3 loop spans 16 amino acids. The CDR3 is CASSTGGSSLVDTQYF. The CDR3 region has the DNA TGTGCCAGTAGTACCGGAGGTAGCTCCTTAGTCGATACGCAGTATTTT.

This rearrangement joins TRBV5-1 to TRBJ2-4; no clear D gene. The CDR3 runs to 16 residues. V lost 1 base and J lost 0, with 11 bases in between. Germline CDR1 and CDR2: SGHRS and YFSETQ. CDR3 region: CASSLSDGIAKNIQYF. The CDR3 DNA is TGCGCCAGCAGCTTGAGTGACGGCATAGCCAAAAACATTCAGTACTTC.

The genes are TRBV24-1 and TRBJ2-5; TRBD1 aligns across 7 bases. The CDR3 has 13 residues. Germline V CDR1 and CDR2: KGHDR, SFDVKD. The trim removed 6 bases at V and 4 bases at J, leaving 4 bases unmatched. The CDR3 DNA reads TGTGCCACCAGTTGGGACAGCTCAGAGACCCAGTACTTC. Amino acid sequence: CATSWDSSETQYF.

The CDR3 DNA sequence: TGTGCCAGTAGCCGGGGGGCAGGGGGCTCCTACGAGCAGTACGTC. Translating it yields CASSRGAGGSYEQYV. V gene TRBV19 combines with J gene TRBJ2-7; D possibly matches TRBD1 or TRBD2 (7 bases each). CDR1 is LNHDA and CDR2 is SQIVND in the germline V gene (reference sequence). V shed 6 bases and J shed 0 bases, with 15 bases lying between them. CDR3 length equals 15 residues.

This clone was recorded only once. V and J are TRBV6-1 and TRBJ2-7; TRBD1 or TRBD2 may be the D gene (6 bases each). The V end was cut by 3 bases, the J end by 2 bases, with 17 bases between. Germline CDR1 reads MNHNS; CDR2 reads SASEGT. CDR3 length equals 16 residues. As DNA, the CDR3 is TGTGCCAGCAGTGAGGGCCAGGGGACTGGAACCTACGAGCAGTACGTC. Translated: CASSEGQGTGTYEQYV.

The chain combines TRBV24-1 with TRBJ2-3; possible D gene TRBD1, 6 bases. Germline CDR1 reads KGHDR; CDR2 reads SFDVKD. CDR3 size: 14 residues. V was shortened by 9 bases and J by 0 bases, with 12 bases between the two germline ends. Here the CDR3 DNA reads TGTGCCACCGAGGACAGAACTAGCACAGATACGCAGTATTTT. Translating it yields CATEDRTSTDTQYF.

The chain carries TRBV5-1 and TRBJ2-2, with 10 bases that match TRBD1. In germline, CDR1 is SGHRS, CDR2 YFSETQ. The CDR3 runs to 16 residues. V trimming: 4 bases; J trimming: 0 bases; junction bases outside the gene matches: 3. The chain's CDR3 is CASSDRGLANTGELFF. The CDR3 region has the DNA TGCGCCAGCAGCGACAGGGGGCTCGCGAACACCGGGGAGCTGTTTTTT.

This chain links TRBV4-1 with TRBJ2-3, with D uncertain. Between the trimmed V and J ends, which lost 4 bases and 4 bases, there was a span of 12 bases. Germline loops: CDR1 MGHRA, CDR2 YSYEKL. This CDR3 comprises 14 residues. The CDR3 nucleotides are TGCGCCAGCAGCCGAGGTGGGTGGGCAGATACGCAGTATTTT. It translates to CASSRGGWADTQYF.

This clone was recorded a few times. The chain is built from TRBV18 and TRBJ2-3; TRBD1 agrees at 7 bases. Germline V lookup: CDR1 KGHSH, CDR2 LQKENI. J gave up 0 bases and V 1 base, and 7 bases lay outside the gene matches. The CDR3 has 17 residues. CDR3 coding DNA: TGTGCCAGCTCACCACGGGGCCAGGGGGATAGCACAGATACGCAGTATTTT. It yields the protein CASSPRGQGDSTDTQYF.

As DNA, the CDR3 is TGTGCCAGCAGCCAACAGGGAGGGGAGACCCAGTACTTC. This sequence encodes CASSQQGGETQYF. The V gene is TRBV2, the J gene TRBJ2-5; possibly TRBD2 for D (7 bases). The CDR3 extends over 13 amino acids. V lost 6 bases and J 5 bases, leaving 13 bases between the germline ends. Germline CDR1 is SNHLY and CDR2 is FYNNEI.

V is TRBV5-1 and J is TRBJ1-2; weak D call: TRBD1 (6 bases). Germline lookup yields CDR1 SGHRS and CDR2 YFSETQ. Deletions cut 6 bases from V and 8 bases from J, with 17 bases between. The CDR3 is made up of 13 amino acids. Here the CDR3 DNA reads TGCGCCAGCACCTTAGGACAGACGGACGGCTACACCTTC. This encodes CASTLGQTDGYTF.

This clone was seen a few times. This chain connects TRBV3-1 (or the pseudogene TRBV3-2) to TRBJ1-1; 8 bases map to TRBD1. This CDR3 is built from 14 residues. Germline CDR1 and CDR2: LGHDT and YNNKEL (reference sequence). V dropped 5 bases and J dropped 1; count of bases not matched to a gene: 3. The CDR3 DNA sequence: TGTGCCAGCAGCTTCGGGACAGGGAACACTGAAGCTTTCTTT. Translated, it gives CASSFGTGNTEAFF.

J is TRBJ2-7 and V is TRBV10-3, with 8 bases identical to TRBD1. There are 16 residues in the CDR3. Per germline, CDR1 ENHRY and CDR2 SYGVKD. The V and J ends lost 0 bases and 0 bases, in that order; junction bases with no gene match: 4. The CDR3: CAISESIGQGSYEQYV. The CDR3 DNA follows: TGTGCCATCAGTGAGTCAATAGGACAGGGCTCCTACGAGCAGTACGTC.

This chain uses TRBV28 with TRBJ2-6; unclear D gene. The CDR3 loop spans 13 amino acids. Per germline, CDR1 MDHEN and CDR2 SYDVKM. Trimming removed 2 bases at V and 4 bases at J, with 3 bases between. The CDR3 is CASSLTGANVLTF. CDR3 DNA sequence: TGTGCCAGCAGTTTAACCGGGGCCAACGTCCTGACTTTC.

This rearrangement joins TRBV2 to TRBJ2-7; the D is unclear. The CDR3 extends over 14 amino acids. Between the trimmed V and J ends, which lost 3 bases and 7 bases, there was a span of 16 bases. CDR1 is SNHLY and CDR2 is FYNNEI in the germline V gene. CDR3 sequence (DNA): TGTGCCAGCAGTGACCGCATGCCCCCCAGGGAGCAGTACGTC. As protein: CASSDRMPPREQYV.

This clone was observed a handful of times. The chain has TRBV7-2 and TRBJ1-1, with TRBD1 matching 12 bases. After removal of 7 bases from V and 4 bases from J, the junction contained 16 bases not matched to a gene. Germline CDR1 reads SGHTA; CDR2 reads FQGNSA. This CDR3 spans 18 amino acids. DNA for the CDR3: TGTGCCAGCATCCCGGGCGGGACAGGGGGCACGAGGGCCACTGAAGCTTTCTTT. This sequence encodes CASIPGGTGGTRATEAFF.

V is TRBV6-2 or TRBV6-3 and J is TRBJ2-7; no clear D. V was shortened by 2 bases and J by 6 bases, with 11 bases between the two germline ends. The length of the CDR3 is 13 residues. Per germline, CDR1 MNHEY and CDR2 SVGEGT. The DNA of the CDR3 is TGTGCCAGCAGTTACCAGACCCGGGCCGAGCAGTACGTC. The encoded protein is CASSYQTRAEQYV.

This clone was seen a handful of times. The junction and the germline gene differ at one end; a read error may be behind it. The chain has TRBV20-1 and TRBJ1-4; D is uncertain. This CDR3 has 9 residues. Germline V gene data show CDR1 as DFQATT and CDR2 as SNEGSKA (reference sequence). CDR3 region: CSARALSFF. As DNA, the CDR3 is TGCAGTGCTAGAGCGCTGTCATTCTTT.

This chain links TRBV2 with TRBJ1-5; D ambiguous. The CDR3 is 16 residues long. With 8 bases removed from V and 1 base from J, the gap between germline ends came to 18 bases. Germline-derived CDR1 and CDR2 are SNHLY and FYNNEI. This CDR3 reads CASPFPGRRSNQPQHF. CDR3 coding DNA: TGTGCCAGCCCTTTCCCCGGACGGCGGAGCAATCAGCCCCAGCATTTT.